This TCR beta chain originates from a study of monozygotic twins with inflammatory bowel disease. General observations from the study: The results supported no single strong signal or clonotype associated with IBD. Distinction of different T cell subtypes was not possible.

Germline assignment: CDR1 SQVTM and CDR2 ANQGSEA. CDR3 length: 16 amino acids. In preparing each TCR library, roughly 4,000 ng of total RNA was used. TCRdb reprocessed the 5' RACE reads, with one entry per CDR3 protein and no DNA. The sample table includes fewer than 350,000 distinct CDR3 sequences. Points on this clonotype: Its target is not known.

Source material: blood. The V gene is TRBV29-1, the J gene TRBJ2-1; lacking DNA, the TRBD1 call made by TCRdb goes unchecked. The sequence derives from a human donor with ulcerative colitis or Crohn's disease, or a healthy co-twin of an affected twin (not recorded which). CDR3 sequence: CSVGGQGATFNNEQFF.